These 28 T cell receptor beta chains were all obtained from the same sample, sequenced in a study of vaccination effects on CD4 cells after COVID-19. CD4+ T cells specific for antigen were expanded with viral peptide pools by the ViraFEST assay before sequencing. Isolation of CD4+ T cells took place after approximately 10 days of culture. These TCRs are of unknown antigen specificity. Generated by immunoSEQ multiplex PCR, the TCRdb table keeps only in-frame clones and is missing some. Of approximately 82,000 clones listed, about 74% are singletons. Sequences were derived from CD4+ T cells from PBMCs cultured with HCoV-229E spike peptides, sampled before COVID-19 vaccination. The origin of the receptors is a human donor who received a COVID-19 vaccine.

This CDR3 is CASSDRGQGVLETQYF. CDR3 in DNA: TGTGCCAGCAGCGATAGGGGACAGGGGGTATTAGAGACCCAGTACTTC. V is TRBV21-1 and J is TRBJ2-5; TRBD1 is the table's D call, not checked against the DNA. TRBV21-1 is assigned pseudogene status. The CDR3 extends over 16 amino acids.

The chain employs TRBV7-2 and TRBJ2-3, with 9 bases fitting TRBD2. Germline assignment: CDR1 SGHTA and CDR2 FQGNSA. The CDR3 has 15 residues. The V segment lost 1 base and the J segment 5 bases; nucleotides outside the gene matches: 4. CDR3 sequence: CASSLGRGGQDTQYF. As DNA, the CDR3 is TGTGCCAGCAGCTTAGGGCGGGGGGGCCAAGATACGCAGTATTTT.

V usage is TRBV7-2 and J usage is TRBJ1-5, with no clear D. Germline V gene sequence: CDR1 SGHTA, CDR2 FQGNSA. The CDR3 covers 13 residues. V lost 8 bases and J 7 bases, leaving 15 bases between the germline ends. CDR3 amino acids: CASGLNFGQPQHF. CDR3 sequence (DNA): TGTGCCAGCGGGCTCAATTTTGGGCAGCCCCAGCATTTT. The full variable domain, its missing parts supplied by reference TRBV7-2 and TRBJ1-5, is GAGVSQSPSNKVTEKGKDVELRCDPISGHTALYWYRQSLGQGLEFLIYFQGNSAPDKSGLPSDRFSAERTGGSVSTLTIQRTQQEDSAVYLCASGLNFGQPQHFGDGTRLSIL.

The CDR3 DNA follows: TGTGCCAGCTCACCTAGTGGTACAACAGCCGAAAAACTGTTTTTT. Encoded protein: CASSPSGTTAEKLFF. The chain links TRBV18 to TRBJ1-4; D call uncertain. Trimming took 3 bases from V and 8 from J, leaving 16 bases between them. The CDR3 covers 15 residues. Germline V gene lookup returns CDR1 KGHSH and CDR2 LQKENI.

This chain links TRBV7-2 with TRBJ1-2; D uncertain. Germline CDR1 reads SGHTA; CDR2 reads FQGNSA. This CDR3 region has 13 residues. V lost 1 base, J lost 4 bases, and 7 bases lay in between. The CDR3 region has the DNA TGTGCCAGCAGCTTAGACGGAATCTATGGCTACACCTTC. Translated, it gives CASSLDGIYGYTF.

This chain joins TRBV5-1 and TRBJ2-5; no definite D call. The CDR3 has 13 residues. With 4 bases removed from V and 5 bases from J, the gap between germline ends came to 12 bases. The germline CDR1 and CDR2 sequences are SGHRS and YFSETQ. CDR3 sequence: CASSPQVRETQYF. The CDR3 DNA sequence: TGCGCCAGCAGCCCCCAGGTGCGGGAGACCCAGTACTTC. Looking up the rest from reference TRBV5-1 and TRBJ2-5 gives the full variable domain: KAGVTQTPRYLIKTRGQQVTLSCSPISGHRSVSWYQQTPGQGLQFLFEYFSETQRNKGNFPGRFSGRQFSNSRSEMNVSTLELGDSALYLCASSPQVRETQYFGPGTRLLVL.

In this sample, this clone turned up a few times. The chain has TRBV27 and TRBJ2-7; 11 nucleotides line up with TRBD1. In germline, CDR1 is MNHEY, CDR2 SMNVEV (reference sequence). Trimming at V came to 1 base and at J to 4 bases, leaving 3 bases not matched to a gene. CDR3 length: 15 residues. The chain's CDR3 is CASSLYGTGGYEQYV. The CDR3 region has the DNA TGTGCCAGCAGTTTATATGGGACAGGGGGGTACGAGCAGTACGTC.

This clone was picked up one time. The chain has TRBV11-2 and TRBJ2-4; D possibly matches TRBD1 or TRBD2 (5 bases each). This CDR3 comprises 12 residues. With 1 base removed from V and 12 bases from J, the gap between germline ends came to 10 bases. Germline CDR1 and CDR2: SGHAT and FQNNGV. CDR3 in DNA: TGTGCCAGCAGCTTAGGAGCCGGGACTCAGTACTTC. Its protein is CASSLGAGTQYF.

This clone was detected once. The chain combines TRBV2 with TRBJ2-5; no reliable D call. Germline CDR1 SNHLY, CDR2 FYNNEI. Trimming took off 7 bases at V and 1 base at J, with 13 bases between the two ends. This CDR3 has 14 residues. CDR3 residues: CASKTSSGQETQYF. The CDR3 DNA reads as TGTGCCAGCAAAACGAGCTCAGGCCAAGAGACCCAGTACTTC.

This clone was observed a handful of times. The rearrangement uses TRBV10-2 and TRBJ1-6; D is unresolved. Trimming cost V 3 bases and J 4 bases, with 4 bases left between them. The CDR3 is 13 residues long. Germline CDR1 is WSHSY and CDR2 is SAAADI. CDR3 coding DNA: TGCGCCAGCAGTGACAGATATAATTCACCCCTCCACTTT. Protein: CASSDRYNSPLHF.

The rearrangement uses TRBV5-1 and TRBJ1-3, with D unclear. The germline V and J ends were trimmed by 0 bases and 0 bases, with 13 bases remaining between them. The CDR3 is 17 residues long. From germline, CDR1 is SGHRS and CDR2 YFSETQ. The CDR3 region has the DNA TGCGCCAGCAGCTTGGATGGAGGTGGAAGCTCTGGAAACACCATATATTTT. Its translation is CASSLDGGGSSGNTIYF.

The rearrangement joins TRBV2 to TRBJ1-5; no firm D call. The CDR3 sequence is 13 residues long. The germline V gene encodes CDR1 SNHLY and CDR2 FYNNEI. V lost 10 bases and J 4 bases, leaving 14 bases between the germline ends. The CDR3 DNA sequence: TGTGCCACCGGAGGCCAGGCTAATCAGCCCCAGCATTTT. It is translated as CATGGQANQPQHF.

The chain uses TRBV19 and TRBJ2-1, with TRBD2 matching over 11 bases. Losses at the gene ends were 6 bases for V and 7 bases for J; bases not matched to a gene: 8. The length of the CDR3 is 15 residues. Germline V gene sequence: CDR1 LNHDA, CDR2 SQIVND (reference sequence). The CDR3 sequence: CASRFSGGGGNEQFF. CDR3 coding DNA: TGTGCCAGTAGGTTTAGCGGGGGGGGCGGGAATGAGCAGTTCTTC.

The genes are TRBV7-2 and TRBJ1-6; D not resolved. Germline V lookup: CDR1 SGHTA, CDR2 FQGNSA. V was cut by 0 bases and J by 7 bases, with 13 bases left in between. The CDR3 runs to 16 residues. The DNA for the CDR3 is TGTGCCAGCAGCTTAGCGGTCGGCCTTCCCAATTCACCCCTCCACTTT. Translation: CASSLAVGLPNSPLHF.

V is TRBV2 and J is TRBJ2-3; 10 bases match TRBD2. From germline, CDR1 is SNHLY and CDR2 FYNNEI. The CDR3 totals 15 residues. Trimming removed 5 bases from V and 3 bases from J; junction bases left unmatched: 5. CDR3 region: CASSFSGGPTDTQYF. The CDR3 bases are TGTGCCAGCAGTTTTAGCGGGGGGCCTACAGATACGCAGTATTTT.

The chain's CDR3 is CATSPGGYQETQYF. The CDR3, as DNA: TGTGCCACCAGTCCGGGAGGTTACCAAGAGACCCAGTACTTC. The chain is built from TRBV24-1 and TRBJ2-5, with 7 bases fitting TRBD2. With 6 bases clipped from V and 0 bases from J, the junction kept 3 bases outside the gene matches. The CDR3 is 14 residues long. The germline gives CDR1 KGHDR, CDR2 SFDVKD.

V usage is TRBV7-2 and J usage is TRBJ2-3; TRBD1 matches at 8 bases. The CDR3 is 13 amino acids. Looked up from germline, CDR1 is SGHTA and CDR2 is FQGNSA. Germline trimming cut 5 bases from V and 4 bases from J; bases unmatched to any gene: 2. The CDR3 DNA reads as TGTGCCAGCAGCAGACAGGGGTCAGATACGCAGTATTTT. Translated: CASSRQGSDTQYF.

The V and J genes are TRBV30 and TRBJ2-6; the D gene is possibly TRBD2 (7 bases). The germline gives CDR1 GTSNPN, CDR2 SVGIG (reference sequence). Trimming shortened V by 3 bases and J by 0 bases, and 15 bases separated the two germline ends. The CDR3 loop spans 17 amino acids. DNA for the CDR3: TGTGCCTGGAGGTTCGGGGGGCTGATCTCTGGGGCCAACGTCCTGACTTTC. Protein: CAWRFGGLISGANVLTF.

The V call is TRBV10-1, the J call TRBJ1-2, with D unresolved. V lost 2 bases and J 3 bases, leaving 7 bases between the germline ends. The germline gives CDR1 WNHNN, CDR2 SYGVQD (reference sequence). The CDR3 contains 13 residues. The CDR3 protein is CASSEDQYYGYTF. CDR3 DNA sequence: TGCGCCAGCAGTGAGGATCAGTACTATGGCTACACCTTC.

V is TRBV4-1 and J is TRBJ2-5, with 8 bases lining up with TRBD2. Trimming removed 6 bases from V and 1 base from J; junction bases left unmatched: 4. This CDR3 comprises 14 residues. Germline V gene lookup returns CDR1 MGHRA and CDR2 YSYEKL. This CDR3 reads CASRLADVQETQYF. CDR3 coding DNA: TGCGCCAGCAGACTAGCGGATGTCCAAGAGACCCAGTACTTC.

CDR3 loop: CASSVRATDIEKLFF. CDR3 in DNA: TGTGCCAGCAGCGTACGGGCTACCGATATCGAAAAACTGTTTTTT. The chain couples TRBV9 to TRBJ1-4; no clear D gene. This CDR3 region has 15 residues. Per the germline V gene, CDR1 is SGDLS and CDR2 is YYNGEE. V dropped 1 base and J dropped 8 bases, with 15 bases sitting between them.

The V gene is TRBV25-1, the J gene TRBJ2-4; 10 bases agree with TRBD1. Germline trimming cut 1 base from V and 3 bases from J; bases unmatched to any gene: 6. The CDR3 has 17 residues. The germline CDR1 and CDR2 sequences are MGHDK and SYGVNS. CDR3 nucleotide sequence: TGTGCCAGCAGTGAATTCGGGACAGGGGAGGACAAAAACATTCAGTACTTC. Protein: CASSEFGTGEDKNIQYF.

The CDR3 DNA reads TGCGCCAGCAGGGGGAGTTGGGAACGCGGTTCACCCCTCCACTTT. Translation: CASRGSWERGSPLHF. The chain employs TRBV4-3 and TRBJ1-6; D unresolved. The germline CDR1 and CDR2 sequences are LGHNA and YSLEER. The V end was cut by 6 bases, the J end by 9 bases, with 18 bases between. The CDR3 contains 15 residues.

The chain has TRBV6-5 and TRBJ1-2; 8 nucleotides match TRBD1. This CDR3 is 12 amino acids long. J lost 8 bases, V lost 2 bases, and 1 base had no gene match. Germline V gene sequence: CDR1 MNHEY, CDR2 SVGAGI. CDR3: CASSYGQGGYTF. DNA of the CDR3: TGTGCCAGCAGTTACGGACAGGGCGGCTACACCTTC.

The chain links TRBV7-2 to TRBJ1-1; unclear D gene. CDR1 SGHTA and CDR2 FQGNSA come from the germline V gene. V lost 1 base, J lost 0 bases, and 9 bases lay in between. The length of the CDR3 is 15 residues. This chain's CDR3 is CASSLVPTLNTEAFF. The DNA for the CDR3 is TGTGCCAGCAGCTTAGTCCCGACGCTGAACACTGAAGCTTTCTTT.

This clone was recorded a few times. The rearrangement joins TRBV6-5 to TRBJ1-3, with D tentatively TRBD1 (5 bases). The CDR3 totals 13 residues. V lost 4 bases, J lost 2 bases, and 6 bases lay in between. Germline V CDR1 and CDR2: MNHEY, SVGAGI. The CDR3 bases are TGTGCCAGCAGTTGGGGGACTGGAAACACCATATATTTT. Amino acids: CASSWGTGNTIYF.

The genes are TRBV5-1 and TRBJ2-3; D is unresolved. Germline CDR1 SGHRS, CDR2 YFSETQ. With 2 bases removed from V and 3 bases from J, the gap between germline ends came to 1 base. This CDR3 contains 11 residues. The CDR3 DNA follows: TGCGCCAGCAGCTTTACAGATACGCAGTATTTT. Translating gives CASSFTDTQYF.

The V gene is TRBV21-1, the J gene TRBJ2-1; TRBD2 reflects the table's D call only, with no check against the DNA. TRBV21-1 has pseudogene status. The CDR3 loop spans 16 amino acids. The DNA for the CDR3 is TGTGCCACTCCCCGGCCCCCACTAGCGGGGAACAATGAGCAGTTCTTC. Translating it yields CATPRPPLAGNNEQFF.